These T cell receptor beta chains were read from a single sample in a study of Ad26.COV2.S vaccination and SARS-CoV-2 variants. Some clones are missing from TCRdb's copy, which holds only in-frame ones; the method was immunoSEQ multiplex PCR. The sample carries 300,000 to 400,000 clones, around nine tenths recorded once. Here the sequenced sample was peripheral blood, taken in a trial of Ad26.COV2.S vaccine versus placebo. These receptors came from a person between 18 and 65 years old who received the Ad26.COV2.S COVID-19 vaccine or a placebo. CDR3s include the opening cysteine and the closing phenylalanine or tryptophan. Fields, in order: CDR3 protein, CDR3 DNA, J gene, clone size, V gene, D gene. A D gene is named only where the DNA matches it firmly. Size is stated for part of the rows, as once, few or many counts, or as a class when the clone is expanded.

CASSVHDEQFF TGTGCCAGCAGCGTCCACGATGAGCAGTTCTTC TRBJ2-1 NA TRBV9 NA
CASSYSDSLRDEKLFF TGTGCCAGCAGTTACTCAGACTCCCTAAGGGATGAAAAACTGTTTTTT TRBJ1-4 NA TRBV6-5 NA
CAIVIGEQFF TGTGCCATTGTAATCGGTGAGCAGTTCTTC TRBJ2-1 NA TRBV6-5 NA
CASSLGLGSYNEQFF TGTGCCAGCAGTTTGGGACTAGGGTCCTACAATGAGCAGTTCTTC TRBJ2-1 NA TRBV27 TRBD2
CASSYGRLNTEAFF TGTGCCAGCAGTTATGGACGGTTGAACACTGAAGCTTTCTTT TRBJ1-1 NA TRBV6-5 NA
CASLRRDWENSPLHF TGTGCCAGCCTACGGAGGGACTGGGAAAATTCACCCCTCCACTTT TRBJ1-6 NA TRBV6-5 NA
CASSETGGAGSPLHF TGTGCCAGCAGTGAGACAGGGGGCGCGGGTTCACCCCTCCACTTT TRBJ1-6 NA TRBV6-6 TRBD1
CASSQGGGYGYTF TGTGCCAGCAGCCAAGGAGGGGGCTATGGCTACACCTTC TRBJ1-2 NA TRBV4-2 NA
CASSPDVAEAFF TGTGCCAGCAGCCCGGATGTCGCTGAAGCTTTCTTT TRBJ1-1 NA TRBV4-2 NA
CASSIVERGGTGELFF TGTGCCAGTAGTATAGTCGAGCGGGGGGGCACCGGGGAGCTGTTTTTT TRBJ2-2 NA TRBV19 TRBD2
CASSPPDPGRIQYF TGTGCCAGCAGCCCCCCGGATCCCGGGAGGATTCAGTACTTC TRBJ2-4 NA TRBV5-6 TRBD2
CASSTQSFAEAFF TGCGCCAGCAGTACCCAGTCTTTCGCTGAAGCTTTCTTT TRBJ1-1 NA TRBV4-1 NA
CASRQTGGEDTQYF TGTGCCAGCAGGCAGACAGGGGGAGAAGATACGCAGTATTTT TRBJ2-3 NA TRBV5-4 TRBD1
CASSFRGGPTDTQYF TGTGCCAGCAGTTTTAGAGGGGGGCCCACAGATACGCAGTATTTT TRBJ2-3 NA TRBV25-1 NA
CASSYHMNTEAFF TGTGCCAGCAGTTACCACATGAACACTGAAGCTTTCTTT TRBJ1-1 NA TRBV6-5 NA
CASSQGTLRGLAGTDTQYF TGTGCCAGCAGCCAAGGTACATTACGAGGACTAGCGGGCACAGATACGCAGTATTTT TRBJ2-3 NA TRBV14 TRBD2
CASSQDWLDGVNTEAFF TGTGCCAGCAGCCAAGATTGGCTGGATGGTGTGAACACTGAAGCTTTCTTT TRBJ1-1 NA TRBV14 NA
CASTSIHPYSNQPQHF TGTGCCAGCACCTCCATACACCCCTATAGCAATCAGCCCCAGCATTTT TRBJ1-5 few TRBV6-6 NA
CASSGGRAGNTIYF TGTGCCAGCAGCGGAGGGCGCGCTGGAAACACCATATATTTT TRBJ1-3 NA TRBV7-9 NA
CASSLETFTGELFF TGTGCCAGCAGCTTGGAGACATTCACCGGGGAGCTGTTTTTT TRBJ2-2 NA TRBV7-9 NA
CASTLLGDPGQPQHF TGTGCCAGCACCCTTCTCGGGGATCCAGGGCAGCCCCAGCATTTT TRBJ1-5 NA TRBV6-6 NA
CASSIATGFLNEQFF TGTGCCAGTAGTATAGCGACAGGCTTCCTAAATGAGCAGTTCTTC TRBJ2-1 NA TRBV19 NA
CASSFVTSGAYEQYF TGTGCCAGCAGCTTCGTGACTAGCGGGGCTTACGAGCAGTACTTC TRBJ2-7 NA TRBV11-2 TRBD2
CASSLDQYTGRHSPLHF TGTGCCAGCAGCTTAGATCAGTATACAGGGCGGCATTCACCCCTCCACTTT TRBJ1-6 NA TRBV11-2 NA
CAWSLEAASMNTEAFF TGTGCCTGGAGTCTGGAGGCAGCCTCTATGAACACTGAAGCTTTCTTT TRBJ1-1 NA TRBV30 NA
CASSQASLTGGREKLFF TGCGCCAGCAGCCAAGCTTCGTTGACAGGGGGGAGAGAAAAACTGTTTTTT TRBJ1-4 NA TRBV4-1 TRBD1
CASSFGQGWTDTQYF TGCGCCAGCAGCTTTGGACAGGGTTGGACAGATACGCAGTATTTT TRBJ2-3 NA TRBV5-1 TRBD1
CASSLTVYNSPLHF TGTGCCAGCAGCCTGACAGTCTATAATTCACCCCTCCACTTT TRBJ1-6 NA TRBV7-2 NA
CATSRDIQYNEQFF TGTGCCACCAGCAGAGATATACAGTACAATGAGCAGTTCTTC TRBJ2-1 once TRBV15 NA
CASSPSGDTGELFF TGTGCCAGCAGCCCTAGCGGGGACACCGGGGAGCTGTTTTTT TRBJ2-2 NA TRBV9 TRBD2
CATSASRHALYSYEQYF TGTGCCACCAGTGCATCCAGGCATGCTCTTTATTCCTACGAGCAGTACTTC TRBJ2-7 NA TRBV24-1 NA
CASSYNQPQHF TGTGCCAGCAGTTACAATCAGCCCCAGCATTTT TRBJ1-5 NA TRBV6-6 NA
CSAQGAEAFF TGCAGTGCTCAGGGGGCTGAAGCTTTCTTT TRBJ1-1 few TRBV20-1 TRBD1
CASSMGQAYGYTF TGTGCCAGTAGTATGGGGCAGGCCTATGGCTACACCTTC TRBJ1-2 NA TRBV19 NA
CASSLVEGGYGANVLTF TGCGCCAGCAGCTTGGTGGAGGGTGGATATGGGGCCAACGTCCTGACTTTC TRBJ2-6 NA TRBV5-1 NA
CASHRGGSPLHF TGTGCCAGCCACAGGGGGGGTTCACCCCTCCACTTT TRBJ1-6 NA TRBV3-1/TRBV3-2 TRBD1
CASRLTQGPHNSPLHF TGTGCAAGTCGCTTAACGCAGGGTCCCCATAATTCACCCCTCCACTTT TRBJ1-6 NA TRBV12-2 NA
CASSYFIRDPHEQYF TGTGCCAGCAGTTACTTCATCCGGGACCCCCACGAGCAGTACTTC TRBJ2-7 NA TRBV6-5 NA
CASSQGSDRVSGELFF TGCGCCAGCAGCCAAGGCTCGGACAGGGTATCCGGGGAGCTGTTTTTT TRBJ2-2 NA TRBV4-3 TRBD1
CASSQGDRDTGELFF TGTGCCAGCAGCCAAGGGGATCGGGACACCGGGGAGCTGTTTTTT TRBJ2-2 NA TRBV4-2 NA
CATSRGMAAEQYF TGTGCCACCAGCAGAGGAATGGCTGCCGAGCAGTACTTC TRBJ2-7 NA TRBV15 NA
CASSQVDSGETQYF TGCGCCAGCAGCCAAGTTGATAGTGGGGAGACCCAGTACTTC TRBJ2-5 once TRBV4-1 NA
CASSPLGGEEQFF TGTGCCAGCAGCCCCCTTGGGGGGGAAGAGCAGTTCTTC TRBJ2-1 few TRBV7-9 TRBD2
CASSVVGEQVF TGTGCCAGCAGCGTAGTAGGAGAACAGGTCTTT TRBJ1-1 few TRBV9 NA
CASSQGHSGNTIYF TGCGCCAGCAGCCAAGGGCACTCTGGAAACACCATATATTTT TRBJ1-3 NA TRBV4-3 NA
CATSRPRGGKYGYTF TGTGCCACCAGCAGACCCCGGGGGGGAAAATATGGCTACACCTTC TRBJ1-2 NA TRBV15 NA
CASSQRRGSGYTF TGCGCCAGCAGCCAAAGACGGGGGAGCGGCTACACCTTC TRBJ1-2 NA TRBV4-3 NA
CASSRDPDFPDYGYTF TGTGCCAGTAGTAGAGATCCAGACTTTCCGGACTATGGCTACACCTTC TRBJ1-2 NA TRBV19 NA
CASSLMVSDRYEQYF TGTGCCAGCAGCTTAATGGTTAGCGACCGCTACGAGCAGTACTTC TRBJ2-7 NA TRBV7-2 NA
CATSRAGQSSYNEQFF TGTGCCACCAGCAGGGCGGGGCAGAGCTCCTACAATGAGCAGTTCTTC TRBJ2-1 NA TRBV15 NA
CASSQGQFTGTQHF TGTGCCAGCAGCCAGGGACAGTTCACCGGGACCCAGCATTTT TRBJ1-5 NA TRBV7-2 TRBD1
CASSERAFTEAFF TGTGCCAGCAGTGAAAGGGCATTCACTGAAGCTTTCTTT TRBJ1-1 NA TRBV6-4 NA
CASSHVRPLPGQGNYTF TGTGCCAGCAGCCATGTGCGACCCCTTCCGGGACAGGGGAACTACACCTTC TRBJ1-2 NA TRBV11-2 TRBD1
CASSEWNGNTEAFF TGTGCCAGCAGTGAATGGAACGGGAACACTGAAGCTTTCTTT TRBJ1-1 NA TRBV6-1 NA
CASSIIAGGPNTGELFF TGTGCCAGTAGTATTATTGCGGGGGGACCCAACACCGGGGAGCTGTTTTTT TRBJ2-2 once TRBV19 TRBD2
CASSQSRDNEKLFF TGTGCCAGCAGCCAATCCCGGGACAACGAAAAACTGTTTTTT TRBJ1-4 NA TRBV6-5 NA
CASSLPSGEGETQYF TGTGCCAGCAGTTTACCTAGCGGGGAGGGTGAGACCCAGTACTTC TRBJ2-5 few TRBV28 TRBD2
CASSSGSEAFF TGTGCCAGCTCATCAGGGTCTGAAGCTTTCTTT TRBJ1-1 NA TRBV18 NA